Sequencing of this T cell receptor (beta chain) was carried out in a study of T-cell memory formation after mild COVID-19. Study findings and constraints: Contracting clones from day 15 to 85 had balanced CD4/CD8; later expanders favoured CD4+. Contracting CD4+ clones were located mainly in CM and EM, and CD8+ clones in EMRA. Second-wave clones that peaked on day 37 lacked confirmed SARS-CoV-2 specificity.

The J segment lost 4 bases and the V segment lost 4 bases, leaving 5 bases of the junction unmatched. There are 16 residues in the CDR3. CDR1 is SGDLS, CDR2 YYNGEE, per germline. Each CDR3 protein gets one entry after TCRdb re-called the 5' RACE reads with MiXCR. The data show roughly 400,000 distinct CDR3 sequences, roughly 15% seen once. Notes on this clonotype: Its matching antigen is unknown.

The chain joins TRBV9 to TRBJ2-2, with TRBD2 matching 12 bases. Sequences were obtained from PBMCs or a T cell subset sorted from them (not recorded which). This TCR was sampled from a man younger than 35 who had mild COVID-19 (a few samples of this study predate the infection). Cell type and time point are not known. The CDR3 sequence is CASSLAGGPGTGELFF. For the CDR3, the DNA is TGTGCCAGCAGCCTAGCGGGAGGGCCGGGCACCGGGGAGCTGTTTTTT.